This T cell receptor beta chain is from a study of shared clonotypes between healthy human individuals. Study overall: Plates per donor: three CD4 naive, three CD4 memory, two CD8 naive, one CD8 memory.

Deletions cut 0 bases from V and 10 bases from J, with 12 bases between. The CDR3 runs to 13 residues. Germline CDR1 is MGHRA and CDR2 is YSYEKL. TCRdb's table, derived via immunoSEQ multiplex PCR, lists solely in-frame clones and lacks some. The sample lists fewer than 700,000 clones; 85% to 95% were seen once. Study results and limitations: Estimated clonotype richness was generally higher in naive than memory subsets. Inspection by rarefaction showed sorted-subset sequencing to be incomplete despite large depth.

This clone was observed a single time. Its antigen is still unknown. Naive CD8 cells were CD45RO-negative, positively selected for CCR7, excluding terminally differentiated effector memory CD45RA+ cells. The V gene is TRBV4-1, the J gene TRBJ1-2, with a possible D match to TRBD1 (5 bases). Sequencing was done on a sample of naive CD8+ T cells sorted from blood. The origin of this receptor is a woman in her thirties in good health. The CDR3 sequence: CASSQEGRTPYTF. In nucleotides, the CDR3 is TGCGCCAGCAGCCAAGAGGGGCGGACGCCCTACACCTTC.